This T cell receptor beta chain was captured in a study of cytomegalovirus exposure and HLA in healthy donors. The PCR contained 60 Vbeta and 13 Jbeta primers. Authors' methods: A later analysis tallied 75 million to 80 million unique TCR beta chains, 9.5 million to 14 million of them shared. The protocol was immunoSEQ multiplex PCR, while the TCRdb copy is restricted to in-frame clones and leaves out a portion. The V and J calls and the clone size are those of that table, but D and trimming were determined from the DNA. Among some 130,000 clones listed, approximately 80% were seen once. In germline, CDR1 is SGDLS, CDR2 YYNGEE. CDR3 length: 16 residues. Between the trimmed V and J ends, which lost 3 bases and 7 bases, there was a span of 22 bases.

The chain has TRBV9 and TRBJ1-2; D gene unclear. The material sequenced was PBMCs. This clonotype originated in a man under 40 in good health and CMV-seronegative. Written as DNA, the CDR3 is TGTGCCAGCAGCGCCCTAGGATCCCCTTCTATGGCTGGCTACACCTTC. Protein: CASSALGSPSMAGYTF.